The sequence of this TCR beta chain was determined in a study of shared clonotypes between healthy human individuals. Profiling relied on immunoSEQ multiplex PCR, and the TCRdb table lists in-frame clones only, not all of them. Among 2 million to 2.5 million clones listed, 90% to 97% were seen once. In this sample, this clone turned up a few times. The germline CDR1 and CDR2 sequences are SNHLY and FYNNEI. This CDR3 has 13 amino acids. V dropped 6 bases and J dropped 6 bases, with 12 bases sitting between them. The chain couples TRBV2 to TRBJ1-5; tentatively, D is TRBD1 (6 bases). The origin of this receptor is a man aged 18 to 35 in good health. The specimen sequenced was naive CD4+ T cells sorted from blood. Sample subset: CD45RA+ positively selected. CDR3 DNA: TGTGCCAGCAGCGGACAGTTGGGTCAGCCCCAGCATTTT. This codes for CASSGQLGQPQHF.